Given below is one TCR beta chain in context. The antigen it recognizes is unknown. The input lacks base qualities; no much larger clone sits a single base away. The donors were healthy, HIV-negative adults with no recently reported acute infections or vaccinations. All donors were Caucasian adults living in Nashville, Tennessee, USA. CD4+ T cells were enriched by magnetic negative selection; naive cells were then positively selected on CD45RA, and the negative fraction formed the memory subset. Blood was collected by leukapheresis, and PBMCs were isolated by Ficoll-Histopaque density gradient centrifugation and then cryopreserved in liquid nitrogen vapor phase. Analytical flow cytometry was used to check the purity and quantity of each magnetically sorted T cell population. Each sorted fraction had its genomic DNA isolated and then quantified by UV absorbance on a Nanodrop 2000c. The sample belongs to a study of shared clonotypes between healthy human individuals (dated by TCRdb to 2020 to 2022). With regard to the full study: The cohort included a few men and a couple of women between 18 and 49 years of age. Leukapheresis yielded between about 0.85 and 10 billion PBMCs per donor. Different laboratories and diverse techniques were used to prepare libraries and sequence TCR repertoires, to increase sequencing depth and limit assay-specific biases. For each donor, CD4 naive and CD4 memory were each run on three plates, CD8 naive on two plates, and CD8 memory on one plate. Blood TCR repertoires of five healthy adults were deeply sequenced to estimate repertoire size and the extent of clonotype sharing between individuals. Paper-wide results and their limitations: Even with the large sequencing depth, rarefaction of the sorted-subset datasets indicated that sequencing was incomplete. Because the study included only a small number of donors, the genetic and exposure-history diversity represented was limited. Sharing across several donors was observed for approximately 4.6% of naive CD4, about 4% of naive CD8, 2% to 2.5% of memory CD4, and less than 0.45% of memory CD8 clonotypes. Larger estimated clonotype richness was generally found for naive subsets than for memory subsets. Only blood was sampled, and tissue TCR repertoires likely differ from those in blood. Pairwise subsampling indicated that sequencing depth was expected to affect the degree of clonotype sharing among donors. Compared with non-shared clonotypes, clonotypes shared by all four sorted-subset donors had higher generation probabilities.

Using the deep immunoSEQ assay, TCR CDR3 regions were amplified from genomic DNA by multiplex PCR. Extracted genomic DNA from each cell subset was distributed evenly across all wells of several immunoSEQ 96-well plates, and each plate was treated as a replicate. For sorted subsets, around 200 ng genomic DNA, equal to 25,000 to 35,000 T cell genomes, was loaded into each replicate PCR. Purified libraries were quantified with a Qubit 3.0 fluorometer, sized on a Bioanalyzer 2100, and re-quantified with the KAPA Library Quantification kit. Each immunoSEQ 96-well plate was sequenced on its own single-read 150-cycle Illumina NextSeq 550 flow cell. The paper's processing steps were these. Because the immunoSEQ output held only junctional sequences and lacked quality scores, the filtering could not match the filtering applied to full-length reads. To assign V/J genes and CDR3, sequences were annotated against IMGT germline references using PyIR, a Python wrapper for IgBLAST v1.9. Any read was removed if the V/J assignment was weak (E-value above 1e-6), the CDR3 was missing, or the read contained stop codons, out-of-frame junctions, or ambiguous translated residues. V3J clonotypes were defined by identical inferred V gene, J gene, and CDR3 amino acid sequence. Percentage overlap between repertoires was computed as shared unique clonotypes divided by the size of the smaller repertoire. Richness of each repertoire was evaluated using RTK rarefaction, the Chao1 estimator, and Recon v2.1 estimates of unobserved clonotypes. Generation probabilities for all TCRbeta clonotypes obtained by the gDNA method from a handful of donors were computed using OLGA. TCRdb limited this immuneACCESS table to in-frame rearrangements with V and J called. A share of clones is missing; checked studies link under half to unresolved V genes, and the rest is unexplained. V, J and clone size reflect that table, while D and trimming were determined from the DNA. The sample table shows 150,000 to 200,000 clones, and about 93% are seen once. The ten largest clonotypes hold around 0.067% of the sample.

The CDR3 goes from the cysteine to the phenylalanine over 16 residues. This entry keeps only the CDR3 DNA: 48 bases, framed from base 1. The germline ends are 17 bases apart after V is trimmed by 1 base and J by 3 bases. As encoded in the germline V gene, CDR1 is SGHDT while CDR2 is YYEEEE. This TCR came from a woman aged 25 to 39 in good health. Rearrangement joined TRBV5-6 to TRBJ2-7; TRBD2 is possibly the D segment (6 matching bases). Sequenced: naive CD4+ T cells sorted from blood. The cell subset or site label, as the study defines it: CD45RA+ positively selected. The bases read TGTGCCAGCAGCTTGCATGGGCGGGGCCTATTCTACGAGCAGTACTTC. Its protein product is CASSLHGRGLFYEQYF.